What follows is one TCR beta chain and its context. V lost 8 bases to trimming and J lost 5 bases, with 12 bases between them. Germline V lookup: CDR1 SEHNR, CDR2 FQNEAQ (reference sequence). The CDR3 sequence is 12 residues long. This entry belongs to a study of OX40 agonist ivuxolimab in advanced cancers. Repertoires were generated with immunoSEQ multiplex PCR, while TCRdb's copy carries only in-frame clones and drops some. The data show under 60,000 clones, over 80% seen once. The TCR originated in an adult with an advanced solid tumor such as melanoma, head and neck, liver or kidney cancer. Sequencing was performed on CD4+ or CD8+ T cells sorted from blood, taken in a trial of the OX40 agonist ivuxolimab. This chain uses TRBV7-9 with TRBJ2-5; D is possibly TRBD2 (6 bases). CDR3 nucleotides: TGTGCCAGCTACCGTGGAGGGGAGACCCAGTACTTC. Its protein product is CASYRGGETQYF.